This TCR beta chain was identified during a study of STAT5B mutations in CD4+ large granular lymphocyte leukemia (dated by TCRdb to between 2021 and 2024). Broadly, across the study: Among healthy controls, the CDR3 'QG' motif was associated with a particular HLA allele. TCRbeta repertoires of CD4+ T-cell large granular lymphocyte leukemia patients were compared with those of healthy blood donors. Flow cytometry on FACSCanto II or FACSVerse confirmed that purified fractions exceeded 95% purity among lymphocytes. Study-level results and caveats: Compared with healthy CD4+ repertoires, CD4-sorted patient repertoires appeared more clonal, and this difference remained even after the putative leukemic clones were removed. Main leukemic clonotypes were private to each patient, although under 30% appeared at low frequency in other patients' non-leukemic repertoires. Enrichment of TRBV06-family usage was observed among the top patient clones (8/27) relative to healthy controls (2/35). Data were not HLA-matched; higher clonality in CD4+ versus CD8+ T-LGLL could reflect the relatively small sample size.

Regarding this clone: What this receptor recognizes is not known. There are no base qualities to consult, and no much larger clone falls within one base. Additional DNA sequences in this sample encode the identical CDR3.

The germline ends are 8 bases apart after V is trimmed by 0 bases and J by 2 bases. The CDR3 runs 15 residues from the cysteine to the phenylalanine. The only DNA kept is the CDR3, 45 bases in frame from the first base. From the germline V gene, CDR1 is LGHNA and CDR2 is YSLEER. Healthy controls were 35 or so blood donors whose buffy coats came from the Finnish Red Cross blood service. All TCR-sequenced material derived from peripheral blood: patient blood samples and healthy donor buffy coats. Peripheral blood mononuclear cells were isolated by Ficoll-Hypaque gradient centrifugation. CD4+ cells were magnetically purified from the buffy coats of healthy controls. The Gentra Puregene Cell and Tissue kit was used for genomic DNA extraction, and quantification was performed on a Qubit 2.0 fluorometer. The immunoSEQ assay at survey resolution was applied to genomic DNA for sequencing of TCRbeta rearrangements. The paper's processing steps were these. In the TCR sequencing data, the lowest productive clonotype frequency that could be detected was 2.59 x 10-5. Analyses included only productive TCRbeta rearrangements, meaning complete and in-frame sequences. Simpson clonality, calculated in the immunoSEQ Analyzer version 3.0, was used as the measure of sample clonality. Based on frequency, clones were grouped as very rare, small, medium, large (1-20%) or hyperexpanded (>20%). OLGA 1.2.3 estimated generation probabilities, VDJtools produced V-gene circos plots, VDJdb was queried for specificities, and GLIPH identified CDR3 motifs. As stored in TCRdb, this immuneACCESS dataset retains in-frame rearrangements with V and J assigned. A fraction of the clones does not appear; measured against another copy, unresolved V genes explain less than half of the discrepancy, and the remainder lacks a known reason. V, J and clone size derive from that table, while D and trimming were established from the DNA sequence. The sample table lists some 30,000 clones, approximately 67% of them with a count of one. Of the sample, around 2% falls within the top ten clones.

What was sequenced was CD4+ T cells from blood buffy coats. The receptor was derived from a human donor in good health. The chain joins TRBV4-3 to TRBJ1-5; the D gene identity is not certain. The sequenced DNA: TGCGCCAGCAGCCAAGAGAAGGGCGGCAATCAGCCCCAGCATTTT. Its translation reads: CASSQEKGGNQPQHF.